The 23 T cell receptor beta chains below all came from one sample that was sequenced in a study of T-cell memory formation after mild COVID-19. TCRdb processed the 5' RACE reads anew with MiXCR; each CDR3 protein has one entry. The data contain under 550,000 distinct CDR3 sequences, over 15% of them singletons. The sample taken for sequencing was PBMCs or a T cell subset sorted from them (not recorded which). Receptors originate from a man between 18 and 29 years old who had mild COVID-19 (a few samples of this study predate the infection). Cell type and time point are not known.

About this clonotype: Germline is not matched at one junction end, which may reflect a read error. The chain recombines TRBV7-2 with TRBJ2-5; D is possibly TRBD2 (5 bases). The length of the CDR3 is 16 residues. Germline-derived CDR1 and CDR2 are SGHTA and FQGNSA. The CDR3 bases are TGTGCCAGCAGCTTAGCGGGGATCAGCGGCCAAGAGACCAAGTACTTC. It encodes CASSLAGISGQETKYF.

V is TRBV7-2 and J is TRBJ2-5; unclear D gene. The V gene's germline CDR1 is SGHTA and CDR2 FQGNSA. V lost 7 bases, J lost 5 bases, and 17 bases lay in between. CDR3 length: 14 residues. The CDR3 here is CASTAWERRETQYF. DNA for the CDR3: TGTGCCAGCACGGCTTGGGAACGTCGGGAGACCCAGTACTTC. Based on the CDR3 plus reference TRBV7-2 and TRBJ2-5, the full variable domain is GAGVSQSPSNKVTEKGKDVELRCDPISGHTALYWYRQSLGQGLEFLIYFQGNSAPDKSGLPSDRFSAERTGGSVSTLTIQRTQQEDSAVYLCASTAWERRETQYFGPGTRLLVL.

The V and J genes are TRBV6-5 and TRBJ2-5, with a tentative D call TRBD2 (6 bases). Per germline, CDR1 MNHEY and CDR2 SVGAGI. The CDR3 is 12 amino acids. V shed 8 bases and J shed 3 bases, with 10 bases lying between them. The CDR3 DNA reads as TGTGCCAGCGGGACTGAGAAAGAGACCCAGTACTTC. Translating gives CASGTEKETQYF.

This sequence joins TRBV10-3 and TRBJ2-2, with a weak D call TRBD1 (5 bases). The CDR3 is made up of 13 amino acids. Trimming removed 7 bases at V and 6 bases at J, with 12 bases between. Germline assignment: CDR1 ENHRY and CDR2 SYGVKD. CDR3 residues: CAIKGASSGELFF. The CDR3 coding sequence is TGTGCCATCAAAGGGGCGTCTTCCGGGGAGCTGTTTTTT.

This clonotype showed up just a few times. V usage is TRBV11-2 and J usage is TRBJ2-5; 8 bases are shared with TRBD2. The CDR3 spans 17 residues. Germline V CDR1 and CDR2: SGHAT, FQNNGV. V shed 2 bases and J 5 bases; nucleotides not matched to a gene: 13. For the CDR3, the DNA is TGTGCCAGCAGCTTACGGGTTCGCGGGGGGTTCAAGGAGACCCAGTACTTC. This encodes CASSLRVRGGFKETQYF.

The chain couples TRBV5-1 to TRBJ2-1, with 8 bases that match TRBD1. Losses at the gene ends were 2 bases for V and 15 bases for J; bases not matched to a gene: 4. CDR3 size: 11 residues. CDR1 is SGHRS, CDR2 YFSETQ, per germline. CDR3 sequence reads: CASSLSGGWFF. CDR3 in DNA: TGCGCCAGCAGCTTATCAGGGGGCTGGTTCTTC.

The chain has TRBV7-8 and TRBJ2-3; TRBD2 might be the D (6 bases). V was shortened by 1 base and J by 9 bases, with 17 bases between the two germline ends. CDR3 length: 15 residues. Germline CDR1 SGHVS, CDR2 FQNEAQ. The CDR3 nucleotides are TGTGCCAGCAGCTTAGGTGGCACTAGCCCGTTCACGCAGTATTTT. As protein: CASSLGGTSPFTQYF.

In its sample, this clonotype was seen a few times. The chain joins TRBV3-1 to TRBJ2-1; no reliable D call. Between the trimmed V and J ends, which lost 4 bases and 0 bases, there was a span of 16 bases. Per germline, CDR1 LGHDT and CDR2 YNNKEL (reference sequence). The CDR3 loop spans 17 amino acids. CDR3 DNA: TGTGCCAGCAGCCCCCCCATCGGACCAGACTCCTACAATGAGCAGTTCTTC. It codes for CASSPPIGPDSYNEQFF.

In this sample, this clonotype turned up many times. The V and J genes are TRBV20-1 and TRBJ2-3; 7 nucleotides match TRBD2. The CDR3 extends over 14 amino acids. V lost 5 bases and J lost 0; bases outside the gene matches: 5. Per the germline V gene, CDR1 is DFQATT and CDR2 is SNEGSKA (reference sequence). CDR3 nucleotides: TGCAGTGCTGGGAGCGGGGTTAGCACAGATACGCAGTATTTT. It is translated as CSAGSGVSTDTQYF.

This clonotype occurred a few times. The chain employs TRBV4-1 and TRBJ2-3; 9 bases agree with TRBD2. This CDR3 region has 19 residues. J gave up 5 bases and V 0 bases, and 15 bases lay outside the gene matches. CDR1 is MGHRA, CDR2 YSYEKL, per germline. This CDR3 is CASSQDKVRLAGTQDTQYF. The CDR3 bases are TGCGCCAGCAGCCAAGACAAGGTGCGGCTAGCGGGGACCCAAGATACGCAGTATTTT.

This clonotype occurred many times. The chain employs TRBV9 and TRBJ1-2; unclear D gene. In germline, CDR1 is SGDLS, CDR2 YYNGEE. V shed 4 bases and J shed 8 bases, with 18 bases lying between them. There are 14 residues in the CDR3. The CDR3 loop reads CASSTGVPRGGYTF. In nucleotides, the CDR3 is TGTGCCAGCAGCACCGGGGTCCCCCGCGGAGGCTACACCTTC.

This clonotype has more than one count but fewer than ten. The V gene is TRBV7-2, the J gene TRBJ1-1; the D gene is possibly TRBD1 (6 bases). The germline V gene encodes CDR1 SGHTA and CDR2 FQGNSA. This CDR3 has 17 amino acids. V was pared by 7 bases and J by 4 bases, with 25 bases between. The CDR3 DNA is TGTGCCAGCATTCGCGGGGGCGCTGGGTCGATGGGCACTGAAGCTTTCTTT. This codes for CASIRGGAGSMGTEAFF.

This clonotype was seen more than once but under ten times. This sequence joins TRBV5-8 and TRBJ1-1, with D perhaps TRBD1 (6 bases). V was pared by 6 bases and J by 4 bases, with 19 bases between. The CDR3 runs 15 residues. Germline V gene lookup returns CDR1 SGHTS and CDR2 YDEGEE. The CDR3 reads CASTINSDSLTEAFF. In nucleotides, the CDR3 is TGTGCCAGCACCATAAACTCGGACAGTCTCACTGAAGCTTTCTTT.

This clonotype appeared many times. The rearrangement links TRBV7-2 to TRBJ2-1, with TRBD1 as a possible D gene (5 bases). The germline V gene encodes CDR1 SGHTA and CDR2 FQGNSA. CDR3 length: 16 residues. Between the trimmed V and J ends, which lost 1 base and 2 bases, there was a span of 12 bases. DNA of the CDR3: TGTGCCAGCAGCTTAGTAGGGGCAGCTACCTACAATGAGCAGTTCTTC. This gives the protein CASSLVGAATYNEQFF.

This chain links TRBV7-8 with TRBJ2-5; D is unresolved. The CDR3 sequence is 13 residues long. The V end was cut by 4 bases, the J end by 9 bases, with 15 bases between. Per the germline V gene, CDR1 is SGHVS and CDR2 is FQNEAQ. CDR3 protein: CASSSGQELSQYF. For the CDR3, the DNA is TGTGCCAGCAGCTCGGGTCAGGAACTTTCCCAGTACTTC.

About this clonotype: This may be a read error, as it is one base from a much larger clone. The CDR3 sequence is CASSHNPADTQYF. Written as DNA, the CDR3 is TGTGCCAGCAGCCACAACCCCGCAGATACGCAGTATTTT. J is TRBJ2-3 and V is TRBV4-2; D gene uncertain. This CDR3 spans 13 amino acids. V was cut by 3 bases and J by 4 bases, with 8 bases left in between. Looked up from germline, CDR1 is LGHNA and CDR2 is YNFKEQ.

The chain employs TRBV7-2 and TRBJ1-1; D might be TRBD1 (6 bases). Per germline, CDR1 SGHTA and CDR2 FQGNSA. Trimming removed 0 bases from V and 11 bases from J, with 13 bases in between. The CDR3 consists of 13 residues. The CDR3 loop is CASSLAAHREAFF. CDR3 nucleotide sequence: TGTGCCAGCAGCTTAGCTGCGCACAGGGAGGCTTTCTTT.

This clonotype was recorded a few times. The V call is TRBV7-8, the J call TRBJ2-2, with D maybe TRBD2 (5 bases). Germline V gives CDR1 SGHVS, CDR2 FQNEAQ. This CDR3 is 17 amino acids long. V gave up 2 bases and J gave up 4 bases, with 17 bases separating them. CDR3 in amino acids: CASSLIGRERSTGELFF. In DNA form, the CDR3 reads TGTGCCAGCAGCTTAATCGGCCGGGAAAGGAGCACCGGGGAGCTGTTTTTT.

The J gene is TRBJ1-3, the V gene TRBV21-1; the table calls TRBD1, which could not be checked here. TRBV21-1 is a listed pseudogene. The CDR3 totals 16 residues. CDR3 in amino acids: CASSSRDRGTENTIYF. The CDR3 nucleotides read TGTGCCAGCAGCTCCCGGGACAGGGGCACTGAAAACACCATATATTTT.

The CDR3 region has the DNA TGCGCCAGCAGCCGGGGGCAGCGAGTCCATGAGCAGTTCTTC. Translating gives CASSRGQRVHEQFF. The rearrangement joins TRBV4-1 to TRBJ2-1, with a weak D call TRBD1 (6 bases). The germline V gene has CDR1 MGHRA and CDR2 YSYEKL. Trimming left V 4 bases short and J 8 bases short, with 15 bases between. The CDR3 totals 14 residues.

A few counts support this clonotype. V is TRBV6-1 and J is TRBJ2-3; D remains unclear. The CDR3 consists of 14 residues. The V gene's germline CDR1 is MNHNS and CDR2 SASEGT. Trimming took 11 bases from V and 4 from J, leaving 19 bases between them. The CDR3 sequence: CAGGDPSRADTQYF. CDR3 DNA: TGTGCCGGCGGCGACCCGAGCCGTGCAGATACGCAGTATTTT.

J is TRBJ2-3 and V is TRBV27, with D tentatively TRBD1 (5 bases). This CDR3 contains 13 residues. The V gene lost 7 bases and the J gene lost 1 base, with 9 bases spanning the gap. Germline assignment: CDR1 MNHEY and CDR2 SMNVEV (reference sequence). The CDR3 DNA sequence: TGTGCCAGCACCATACAGGGCACAGATACGCAGTATTTT. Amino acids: CASTIQGTDTQYF.

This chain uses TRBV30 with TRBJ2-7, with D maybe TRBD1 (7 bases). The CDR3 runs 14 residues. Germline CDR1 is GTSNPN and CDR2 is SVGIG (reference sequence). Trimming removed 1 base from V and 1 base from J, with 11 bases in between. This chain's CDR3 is CAWSAGGMSYEQYF. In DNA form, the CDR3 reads TGTGCCTGGAGTGCAGGGGGGATGTCCTACGAGCAGTACTTC.